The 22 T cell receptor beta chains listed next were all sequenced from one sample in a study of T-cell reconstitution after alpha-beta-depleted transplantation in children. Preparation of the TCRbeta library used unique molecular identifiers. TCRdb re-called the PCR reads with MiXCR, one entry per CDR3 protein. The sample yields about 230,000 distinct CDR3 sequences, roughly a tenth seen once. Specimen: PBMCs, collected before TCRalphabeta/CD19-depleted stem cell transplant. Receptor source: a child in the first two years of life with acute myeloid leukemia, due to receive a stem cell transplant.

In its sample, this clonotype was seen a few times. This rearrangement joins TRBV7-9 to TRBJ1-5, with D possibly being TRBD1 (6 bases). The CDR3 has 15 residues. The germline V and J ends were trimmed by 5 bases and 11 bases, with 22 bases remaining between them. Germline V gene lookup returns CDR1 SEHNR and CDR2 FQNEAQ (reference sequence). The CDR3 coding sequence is TGTGCCAGCAGCCTCGGGGGGGGCAGTTTTTCGTCCCAGCATTTT. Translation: CASSLGGGSFSSQHF.

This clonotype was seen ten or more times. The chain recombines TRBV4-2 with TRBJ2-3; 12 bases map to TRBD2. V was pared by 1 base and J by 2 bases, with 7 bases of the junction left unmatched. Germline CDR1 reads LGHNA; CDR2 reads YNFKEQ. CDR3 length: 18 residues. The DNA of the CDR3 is TGTGCCAGCAGCCAAGTCGGACTAGCGGGAAGACCCACAGATACGCAGTATTTT. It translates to CASSQVGLAGRPTDTQYF.

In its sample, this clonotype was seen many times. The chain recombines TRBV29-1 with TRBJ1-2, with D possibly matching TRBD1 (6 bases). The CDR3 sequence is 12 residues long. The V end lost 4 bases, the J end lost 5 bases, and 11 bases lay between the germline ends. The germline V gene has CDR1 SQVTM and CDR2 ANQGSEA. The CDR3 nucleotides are TGCAGCGTTGTGGGGGCGAGTTATGGCTACACCTTC. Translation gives CSVVGASYGYTF.

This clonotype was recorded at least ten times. The CDR3 DNA sequence: TGTGCCAGCAGCATCGGACAGGGGACTGAAGCTTTCTTT. Translating it yields CASSIGQGTEAFF. The gene calls are TRBV5-5 and TRBJ1-1, with TRBD1 identical over 9 bases. After removal of 4 bases from V and 5 bases from J, the junction contained 3 bases not matched to a gene. The CDR3 totals 13 residues. Germline V gene lookup returns CDR1 SGHKS and CDR2 YYEKEE (reference sequence).

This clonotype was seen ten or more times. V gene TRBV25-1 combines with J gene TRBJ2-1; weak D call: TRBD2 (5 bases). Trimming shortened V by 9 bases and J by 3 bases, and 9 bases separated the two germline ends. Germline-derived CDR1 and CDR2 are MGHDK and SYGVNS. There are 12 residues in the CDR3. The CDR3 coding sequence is TGTGCCAGAAGGACTCACTACAATGAGCAGTTCTTC. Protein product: CARRTHYNEQFF.

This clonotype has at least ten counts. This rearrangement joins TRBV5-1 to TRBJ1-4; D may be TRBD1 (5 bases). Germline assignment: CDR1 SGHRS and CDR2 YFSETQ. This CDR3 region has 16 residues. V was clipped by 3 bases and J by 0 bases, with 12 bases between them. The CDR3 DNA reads TGCGCCAGCAGCTCGGACACCTACTCAACTAATGAAAAACTGTTTTTT. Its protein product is CASSSDTYSTNEKLFF.

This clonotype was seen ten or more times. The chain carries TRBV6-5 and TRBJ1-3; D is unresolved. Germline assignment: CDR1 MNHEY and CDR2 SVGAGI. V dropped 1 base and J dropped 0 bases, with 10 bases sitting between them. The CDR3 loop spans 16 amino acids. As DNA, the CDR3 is TGTGCCAGCAGTTACTTCCCGTTGAGCTCTGGAAACACCATATATTTT. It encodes CASSYFPLSSGNTIYF.

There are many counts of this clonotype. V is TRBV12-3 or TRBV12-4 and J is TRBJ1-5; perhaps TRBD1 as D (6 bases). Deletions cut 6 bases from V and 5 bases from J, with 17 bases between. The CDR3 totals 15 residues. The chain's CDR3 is CASRVRQVGHQPQHF. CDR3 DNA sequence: TGTGCCAGCAGGGTACGACAGGTGGGTCATCAGCCCCAGCATTTT.

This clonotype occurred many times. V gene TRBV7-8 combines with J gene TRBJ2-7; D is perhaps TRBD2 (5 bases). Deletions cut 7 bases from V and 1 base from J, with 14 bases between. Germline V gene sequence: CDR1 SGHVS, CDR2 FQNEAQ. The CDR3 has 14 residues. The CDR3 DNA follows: TGTGCCAGCACCTCTAACCGGGGTTCCTACGAGCAGTACTTC. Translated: CASTSNRGSYEQYF.

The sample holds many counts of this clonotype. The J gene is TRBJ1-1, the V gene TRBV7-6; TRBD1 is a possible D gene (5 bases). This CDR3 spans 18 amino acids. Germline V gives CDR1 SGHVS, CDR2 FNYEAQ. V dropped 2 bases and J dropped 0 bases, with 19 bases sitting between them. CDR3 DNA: TGTGCCAGCAGCTTATGGATCCCCCAAAGGGACCTGAACACTGAAGCTTTCTTT. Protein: CASSLWIPQRDLNTEAFF.

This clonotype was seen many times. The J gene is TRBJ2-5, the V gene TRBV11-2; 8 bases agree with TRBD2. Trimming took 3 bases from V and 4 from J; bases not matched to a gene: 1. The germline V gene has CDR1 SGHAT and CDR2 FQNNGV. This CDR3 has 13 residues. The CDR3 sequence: CASSFLAGETQYF. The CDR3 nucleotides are TGTGCCAGCAGCTTCCTAGCGGGAGAGACCCAGTACTTC.

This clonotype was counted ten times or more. Here the CDR3 reads CASSLGQGIEGYTF. DNA of the CDR3: TGTGCCAGCAGCTTAGGTCAGGGGATCGAGGGCTACACCTTC. The J gene is TRBJ1-2, the V gene TRBV11-2; D may be TRBD1 (6 bases). V lost 1 base, J lost 8 bases, and 14 bases lay in between. Germline V gene sequence: CDR1 SGHAT, CDR2 FQNNGV. This CDR3 spans 14 amino acids. The whole variable domain, filled in from reference TRBV11-2 and TRBJ1-2, reads EAGVAQSPRYKIIEKRQSVAFWCNPISGHATLYWYQQILGQGPKLLIQFQNNGVVDDSQLPKDRFSAERLKGVDSTLKIQPAKLEDSAVYLCASSLGQGIEGYTFGSGTRLTVV.

CDR3 DNA sequence: TGCGCCAGCAGCCGCCCCCGAGAAGATACGCAGTATTTT. It yields the protein CASSRPREDTQYF. V and J are TRBV4-1 and TRBJ2-3; unclear D gene. The CDR3 totals 13 residues. From germline, CDR1 is MGHRA and CDR2 YSYEKL. With 4 bases removed from V and 5 bases from J, the gap between germline ends came to 10 bases.

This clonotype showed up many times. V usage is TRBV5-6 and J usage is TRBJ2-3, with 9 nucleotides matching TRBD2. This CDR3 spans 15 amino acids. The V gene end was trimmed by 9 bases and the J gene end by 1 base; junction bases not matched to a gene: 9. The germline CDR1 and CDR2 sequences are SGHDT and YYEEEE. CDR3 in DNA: TGTGCCACCCGGCGGGGGGGTAGCGGCACAGATACGCAGTATTTT. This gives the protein CATRRGGSGTDTQYF. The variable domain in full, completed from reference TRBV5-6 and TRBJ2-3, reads DAGVTQSPTHLIKTRGQQVTLRCSPKSGHDTVSWYQQALGQGPQFIFQYYEEEERQRGNFPDRFSGHQFPNYSSELNVNALLLGDSALYLCATRRGGSGTDTQYFGPGTRLTVL.

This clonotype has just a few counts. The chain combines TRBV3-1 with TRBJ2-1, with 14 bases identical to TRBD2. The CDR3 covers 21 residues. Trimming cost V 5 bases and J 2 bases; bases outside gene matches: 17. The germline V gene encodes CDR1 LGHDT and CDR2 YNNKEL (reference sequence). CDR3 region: CASSSSPGLAGERRAYNEQFF. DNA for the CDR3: TGTGCCAGCAGCTCGAGTCCGGGACTAGCGGGAGAAAGAAGGGCCTACAATGAGCAGTTCTTC.

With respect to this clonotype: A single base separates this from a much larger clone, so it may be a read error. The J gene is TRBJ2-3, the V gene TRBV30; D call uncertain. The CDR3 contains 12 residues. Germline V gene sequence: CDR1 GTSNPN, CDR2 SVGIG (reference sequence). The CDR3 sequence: CAWSATTDAQYF. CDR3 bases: TGTGCCTGGAGTGCCACCACAGATGCGCAGTATTTT.

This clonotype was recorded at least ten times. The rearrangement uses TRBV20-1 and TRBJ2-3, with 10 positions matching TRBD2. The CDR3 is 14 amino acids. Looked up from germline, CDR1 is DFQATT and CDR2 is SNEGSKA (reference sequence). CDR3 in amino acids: CSTRAGGPTDTQYF. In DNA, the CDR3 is TGCAGCACGAGAGCGGGAGGGCCCACAGATACGCAGTATTTT.

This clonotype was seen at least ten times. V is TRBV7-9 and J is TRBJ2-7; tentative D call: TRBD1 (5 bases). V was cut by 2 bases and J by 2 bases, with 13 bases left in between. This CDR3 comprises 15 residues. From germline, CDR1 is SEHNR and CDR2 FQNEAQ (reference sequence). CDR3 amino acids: CASSLSRDRAYEQYF. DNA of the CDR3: TGTGCCAGCAGCTTAAGTCGAGACAGAGCCTACGAGCAGTACTTC.

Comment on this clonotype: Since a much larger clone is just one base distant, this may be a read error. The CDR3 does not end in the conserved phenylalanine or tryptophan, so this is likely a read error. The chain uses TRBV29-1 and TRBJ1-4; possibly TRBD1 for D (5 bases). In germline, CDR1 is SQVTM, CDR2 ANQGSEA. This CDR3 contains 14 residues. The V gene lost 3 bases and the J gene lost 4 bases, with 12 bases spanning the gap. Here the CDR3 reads CSVDTGDLNEKLFL. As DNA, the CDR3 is TGCAGCGTTGATACAGGAGACCTTAATGAAAAACTGTTTCTT.

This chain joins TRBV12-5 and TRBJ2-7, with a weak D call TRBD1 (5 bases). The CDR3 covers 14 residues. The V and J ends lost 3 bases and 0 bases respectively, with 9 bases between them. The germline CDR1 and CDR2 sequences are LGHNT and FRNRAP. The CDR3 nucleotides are TGTGCTAGTGGTTTAGGGGAAAGCTCCTACGAGCAGTACTTC. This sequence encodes CASGLGESSYEQYF. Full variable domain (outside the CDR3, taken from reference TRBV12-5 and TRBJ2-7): DARVTQTPRHKVTEMGQEVTMRCQPILGHNTVFWYRQTMMQGLELLAYFRNRAPLDDSGMPKDRFSAEMPDATLATLKIQPSEPRDSAVYFCASGLGESSYEQYFGPGTRLTVT.

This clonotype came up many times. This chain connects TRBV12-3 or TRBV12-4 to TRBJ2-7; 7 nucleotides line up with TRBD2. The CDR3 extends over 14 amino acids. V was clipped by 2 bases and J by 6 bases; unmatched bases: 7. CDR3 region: CASSLRREGREQYF. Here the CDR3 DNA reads TGTGCCAGCAGTTTAAGGAGGGAGGGCCGCGAGCAGTACTTC.

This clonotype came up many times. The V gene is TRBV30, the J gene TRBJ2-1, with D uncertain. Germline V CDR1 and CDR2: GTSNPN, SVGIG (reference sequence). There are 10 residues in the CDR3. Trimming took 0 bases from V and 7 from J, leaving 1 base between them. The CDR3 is CAWSVNEQFF. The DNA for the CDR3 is TGTGCCTGGAGTGTTAATGAGCAGTTCTTC.